This T cell receptor beta chain was retrieved from a study of PD-L1 blockade in urothelial cancer. Study as a whole: Male sex and bladder-origin urothelial cancer were recorded for twenty-five of 29 patients.

Each PCR reaction had synthetic TCR analog templates spiked into it. Clones were read by immunoSEQ multiplex PCR, and TCRdb kept only the in-frame ones, dropping some. The table shows 80,000 to 90,000 clones, with more than 75% occurring only once. Time point meaning: pretreatment peripheral blood. The CDR3 spans 17 residues. V dropped 3 bases and J dropped 4 bases, with 20 bases sitting between them. CDR1 and CDR2 from the germline V gene are SGDLS and YYNGEE. The genes are TRBV9 and TRBJ1-3; D is unresolved. The source is a man between 60 and 75 years old with urothelial cancer. The input for sequencing was PBMCs, taken around atezolizumab (anti-PD-L1) treatment. Here the CDR3 DNA reads TGTGCCAGCAGCGCGTCCCTCGTCCCGGGCGGGGGAAACACCATATATTTT. The encoded protein is CASSASLVPGGGNTIYF.